Judged by abundance, the clone carrying this T cell receptor (beta chain) is medium-sized. The target antigen is unknown. Germline V lookup: CDR1 MDHEN, CDR2 SYDVKM. The CDR3 is 16 residues long. V lost 5 bases, J lost 0 bases, and 14 bases lay in between. Reverse transcription used approximately 500 ng RNA and constant-region primers for alpha and beta. Each of the alpha and beta chains got its own library through chain-specific third strand synthesis with indices. TCRdb passed the 5' RACE reads through MiXCR, listing each CDR3 protein once. This repertoire shows 19,000 or so distinct CDR3 sequences, 12% found once; its top ten account for around 10%. The sample is drawn from a study of HIV-infected patients and healthy controls. The study's findings and limits: Untreated HIV+ repertoires had roughly threefold fewer distinct CDR3s and lower Shannon diversity than healthy controls.

No cell fractionation was done, so the repertoire covers all unsorted peripheral blood T cells. This chain joins TRBV28 and TRBJ2-4; possible D gene TRBD2, 5 bases. The sequenced sample was blood. The TCR was taken from an adult in good health. The CDR3 nucleotides read TGTGCCAGCAGTCCCGAGGACGGACTAGCCAAAAACATTCAGTACTTC. Translation gives CASSPEDGLAKNIQYF.